This is a list of T cell receptor beta chains from one sample in a study of T cell repertoires in cytomegalovirus infection. From the reads, TCRdb called clonotypes with MiXCR, one entry per CDR3 protein. Here the sample spans 400,000 or so distinct CDR3 sequences, roughly 18% being singletons. Source material: PBMCs. All receptors derive from a human donor in good health (CMV status not recorded). Some clones in this sample may be carry-over from other donors' samples. The CDR3 runs from the conserved cysteine through the conserved F or W. Each record gives: clone size, J gene, V gene, D gene, CDR3 protein, CDR3 DNA. A D gene is named only where the DNA matches it firmly. The size entry is marked missing in some rows and otherwise reads once, few, many or a size class.

>.|TRBJ1-2|TRBV18|.
CASSPAVGYADGYTF
TGTGCCAGCTCACCCGCGGTGGGGTACGCTGATGGCTACACCTTC
>many|TRBJ1-2|TRBV4-1|.
CASSQEVNYGYTF
TGCGCCAGCAGCCAAGAAGTGAACTATGGCTACACCTTC
>.|TRBJ2-7|TRBV20-1|TRBD2
CSARRGSYEQYF
TGCAGTGCTAGGCGGGGGTCCTACGAGCAGTACTTC
>many|TRBJ1-5|TRBV7-2|.
CASSSRYGGNQPQHF
TGTGCCAGCAGTTCCCGATACGGCGGCAATCAGCCCCAGCATTTT
>few|TRBJ2-5|TRBV3-1|.
CASSQDWLAMQVGQETQYF
TGTGCCAGCAGCCAAGATTGGCTAGCGATGCAAGTGGGGCAAGAGACCCAGTACTTC
>many|TRBJ1-1|TRBV7-2|TRBD1
CASSHFQGGATEAFF
TGTGCCAGCAGCCATTTCCAGGGGGGTGCGACTGAAGCTTTCTTT
>.|TRBJ1-2|TRBV20-1|.
CSAAGSDNYGYTF
TGCAGTGCCGCCGGAAGCGATAACTATGGCTACACCTTC
>many|TRBJ2-3|TRBV7-2|.
CASSYAPGATDTQYF
TGTGCCAGCAGCTACGCCCCGGGGGCCACAGATACGCAGTATTTT
>.|TRBJ2-3|TRBV2|TRBD2
CASRTTGGTQYF
TGTGCCAGCAGGACAACGGGGGGTACGCAGTATTTT
>many|TRBJ2-1|TRBV7-2|.
CASSLSRAAWGNEQFF
TGTGCCAGCAGCTTAAGTCGGGCAGCATGGGGGAATGAGCAGTTCTTC
>.|TRBJ2-5|TRBV12-3/TRBV12-4|TRBD2
CASSLWPAGHKQETQYF
TGTGCCAGCAGTTTATGGCCAGCGGGGCACAAGCAAGAGACCCAGTACTTC
>few|TRBJ1-1|TRBV9|TRBD1
CASSVGPNRGTEAFF
TGTGCCAGCAGCGTAGGGCCGAACAGGGGCACTGAAGCTTTCTTT
>once|TRBJ2-5|TRBV2|.
CASSDRTQYF
TGTGCCAGCAGTGATAGGACCCAGTACTTC
>few|TRBJ2-7|TRBV7-2|.
CASSSSPTGYTSYEQYF
TGTGCCAGCAGCTCCAGCCCGACAGGATATACTTCGTACGAGCAGTACTTC
>few|TRBJ2-2|TRBV6-6|.
CASSYSEFPGLFF
TGTGCCAGCAGTTACTCCGAGTTCCCGGGGCTGTTTTTT
>few|TRBJ1-1|TRBV27|.
CASMGGLHTEAFF
TGTGCCAGCATGGGAGGCCTGCACACTGAAGCTTTCTTT
>.|TRBJ2-1|TRBV20-1|.
CSARDRGFYNEQFF
TGCAGTGCTAGAGACCGAGGTTTCTACAATGAGCAGTTCTTC
>.|TRBJ1-2|TRBV12-3/TRBV12-4|.
CASSLRIGGLGYTF
TGTGCCAGCAGTTTAAGAATCGGGGGTCTTGGCTACACCTTC
>.|TRBJ1-6|TRBV4-3|TRBD1
CASSQRISGQGYSPLHF
TGCGCCAGCAGCCAACGTATATCGGGACAGGGATATTCACCCCTCCACTTT
>.|TRBJ2-3|TRBV11-2|.
CASSSEVADTQYF
TGTGCCAGCAGCTCAGAGGTAGCAGATACGCAGTATTTT
>few|TRBJ2-5|TRBV28|.
CASSLAGSAGQETQYF
TGTGCCAGCAGTTTAGCGGGGTCGGCTGGGCAAGAGACCCAGTACTTC
>few|TRBJ1-1|TRBV19|.
CASSIGSGMNTEAFF
TGTGCCAGTAGTATAGGGTCAGGAATGAACACTGAAGCTTTCTTT
>few|TRBJ2-1|TRBV5-6|.
CASSQSVGQYFF
TGTGCCAGCAGCCAAAGTGTAGGCCAATATTTCTTC
>few|TRBJ1-2|TRBV2|.
CASALNYGYTF
TGTGCCAGCGCACTCAACTATGGCTACACCTTC
>.|TRBJ2-7|TRBV5-1|.
CASSLPSSSYEQYF
TGCGCCAGCAGCTTGCCTTCTAGCTCCTACGAGCAGTACTTC
>few|TRBJ2-5|TRBV24-1|TRBD1
CATSDSTGTQETQYF
TGTGCCACCAGTGATTCGACAGGGACCCAAGAGACCCAGTACTTC
>few|TRBJ2-7|TRBV2|TRBD1
CASSDRTGHNEQYF
TGTGCCAGCAGTGACCGGACAGGACACAACGAGCAGTACTTC
>few|TRBJ2-5|TRBV20-1|.
CSAPVLRKETQYF
TGCAGTGCTCCGGTCCTCCGAAAGGAGACCCAGTACTTC
>.|TRBJ1-4|TRBV15|TRBD1
CATSRRGTGVLEKLFF
TGTGCCACCAGCAGGCGGGGGACAGGGGTTTTAGAAAAACTGTTTTTT
>.|TRBJ2-1|TRBV19|.
CASSKTNYNEQFF
TGTGCCAGTAGTAAGACTAACTACAATGAGCAGTTCTTC
>few|TRBJ2-5|TRBV7-9|.
CASSSPGTAETQYF
TGTGCCAGCAGCTCGCCGGGAACCGCAGAGACCCAGTACTTC
>.|TRBJ2-1|TRBV19|TRBD1
CASSIRTGIQFF
TGTGCCAGTAGTATTCGGACAGGGATACAGTTCTTC
>many|TRBJ2-3|TRBV7-2|.
CASGFTMGDTQYF
TGTGCCAGCGGATTTACTATGGGGGATACGCAGTATTTT
>few|TRBJ1-2|TRBV10-3|.
CAISESNEGYTF
TGTGCCATCAGTGAGTCTAATGAAGGCTACACCTTC
>.|TRBJ2-2|TRBV2|.
CASSVIGPGELFF
TGTGCCAGCAGTGTGATAGGGCCCGGGGAGCTGTTTTTT
>.|TRBJ2-1|TRBV29-1|.
CSVVGSNEQFF
TGCAGCGTTGTGGGCAGCAATGAGCAGTTCTTC
>many|TRBJ2-7|TRBV7-6|.
CASSLGTFYEQYF
TGTGCCAGCAGCTTAGGGACCTTCTACGAGCAGTACTTC
>few|TRBJ1-5|TRBV20-1|TRBD1
CSATHPGGGLINQPQHF
TGCAGTGCTACCCACCCAGGGGGGGGGCTGATCAATCAGCCCCAGCATTTT